This T cell receptor beta chain was sequenced for a study of early T cells in non-severe SARS-CoV-2 infection. MiXCR, run by TCRdb on the 5' RACE reads, gives a single entry per CDR3 protein. Among roughly 86,000 distinct CDR3 sequences listed, approximately 14% were seen once. Only a few counts were recorded for this clonotype. This CDR3 comprises 17 residues. Trimming pared 6 bases from V and 7 bases from J, leaving 25 bases between. CDR1 and CDR2 (germline): SNHLY, FYNNEI. The TCR comes from an adult who was a healthcare worker with PCR-confirmed SARS-CoV-2 infection or an uninfected control (not recorded which). The chain carries TRBV2 and TRBJ1-5; D may be TRBD1 (5 bases). Sequencing used whole blood. The CDR3 coding sequence is TGTGCCAGCAGAGGGGAAACCGGGACGGAGTTCGGCCAGCCCCAGCATTTT. This gives the protein CASRGETGTEFGQPQHF.